The TCR beta chain under discussion was sequenced for a study of shared clonotypes between healthy human individuals. Several immunoSEQ plates held equal portions of the genomic DNA taken from each subset. The assay was immunoSEQ multiplex PCR, and TCRdb's table has in-frame clones only and misses some. Here the sample spans hundreds of thousands of clones, 90% to 95% being singletons. Naive CD8 cells lacked CD45RO, underwent positive selection for CCR7 and left out terminally differentiated effector memory CD45RA+ cells. The germline V and J ends were trimmed by 2 bases and 5 bases, with 7 bases remaining between them. CDR3 length equals 12 residues. Germline CDR1 and CDR2: MDHEN and SYDVKM.

The V and J genes are TRBV28 and TRBJ2-7; no definite D call. The sequence came from a woman in her 30s in good health. The sequenced sample consisted of naive CD8+ T cells sorted from blood. CDR3 in amino acids: CASSLVGNEQYF. The CDR3 DNA is TGTGCCAGCAGTTTAGTGGGGAACGAGCAGTACTTC.